Listed below are T cell receptor beta chains from one sample, sequenced in a study of PD-1 blockade in classical Hodgkin lymphoma. Produced via immunoSEQ multiplex PCR; TCRdb's table is partial and in-frame only. The table has 130,000 to 150,000 clones, nearly 80% seen once. This material consisted of peripheral blood mononuclear cells (PBMCs), taken before the second cycle of nivolumab. These receptors came from a human donor with classical Hodgkin lymphoma. Each CDR3 is given with its conserved first and last residue. A D gene is named only where the DNA matches it firmly. Clone size appears in some rows only: once, few, many, or a class for an expanded clone.

>TRBJ2-7|TRBV27|NA|NA
TGTGCCAGCAGTTTACTAGCAAGCTACGAGCAGTACTTC
CASSLLASYEQYF
>TRBJ1-4|TRBV27|NA|NA
TGTGCCAGCAGTTTAGGTTCTCGAAGTGAAAAACTGTTTTTT
CASSLGSRSEKLFF
>TRBJ2-3|TRBV7-3|TRBD2|NA
TGTGCCAGCAGCCAGCGGGACCCCTCAGATACGCAGTATTTT
CASSQRDPSDTQYF
>TRBJ2-7|TRBV10-3|TRBD1|few
TGTGCCATCAGTGAGTCAGGAGGGACAGGGAACTACGAGCAGTACTTC
CAISESGGTGNYEQYF
>TRBJ2-3|TRBV5-4|NA|NA
TGTGCCAGCAGCCCGGGACTTTTGGGGACAGATACGCAGTATTTT
CASSPGLLGTDTQYF
>TRBJ2-5|TRBV19|TRBD2|NA
TGTGCCAGTAGTATAGCGCCTAGCGGGGAGACCCAGTACTTC
CASSIAPSGETQYF
>TRBJ2-7|TRBV19|NA|NA
TGTGCCAGTAGTATACAGGGGTCCTACGAGCAGTACTTC
CASSIQGSYEQYF
>TRBJ1-1|TRBV5-8|NA|NA
TGTGCCAGCAGCTTCCCCCTCTGGGCCCAGAACACTGAAGCTTTCTTT
CASSFPLWAQNTEAFF
>TRBJ2-7|TRBV30|TRBD2|NA
TGTGCCTCTCGGACTAGCGGGAGAGGGATTATCGGCGAGCAGTACTTC
CASRTSGRGIIGEQYF
>TRBJ2-2|TRBV5-6|NA|once
TGTGCCAGCAGCGTCCGACCCAACACCGGGGAGCTGTTTTTT
CASSVRPNTGELFF
>TRBJ2-4|TRBV6-5|NA|once
TGTGCCAGCACATTGAGGGGGAACATTCAGTACTTC
CASTLRGNIQYF
>TRBJ1-2|TRBV6-6|NA|few
TGTGCCAGCAGTTATGGCACCAACTATGGCTACACCTTC
CASSYGTNYGYTF
>TRBJ2-1|TRBV28|NA|NA
TGTGCCAGCAGTTTAGGGGACCTGACAGTCTACAATGAGCAGTTCTTC
CASSLGDLTVYNEQFF
>TRBJ2-5|TRBV25-1|TRBD2|NA
TGTGCCAGCAGTGAATCGGGACTAGCGGGAGAGGCCCAGTACTTC
CASSESGLAGEAQYF
>TRBJ2-7|TRBV5-8|NA|NA
TGTGCCAGCAGCTTTTACGACCCGACCCCTCGGGACTTC
CASSFYDPTPRDF
>TRBJ2-7|TRBV19|TRBD1|NA
TGTGCCAGTAGTATGGACAGGGACGGCTACGAGCAGTACTTC
CASSMDRDGYEQYF
>TRBJ1-1|TRBV30|NA|few
TGTGCCTGGAGTCTACAGTTGAACACTGAAGCTTTCTTT
CAWSLQLNTEAFF
>TRBJ2-5|TRBV19|TRBD1|NA
TGTGCCAGTAATGACCCCGCCCAGGGGGCCGATGAGACCCAGTACTTC
CASNDPAQGADETQYF
>TRBJ2-1|TRBV9|NA|many
TGTGCCAGCAGCGAGGACGGCCTACGTAATGAGCAGTTCTTC
CASSEDGLRNEQFF
>TRBJ1-1|TRBV6-6|NA|few
TGTGCCAGCAACTGGGAGGGGGGCACTGAAGCTTTCTTT
CASNWEGGTEAFF
>TRBJ1-4|TRBV5-6|NA|NA
TGTGCCAGCAGCTTGGCACTTACTAATGAAAAACTGTTTTTT
CASSLALTNEKLFF
>TRBJ1-2|TRBV6-5|NA|NA
TGTGCCAGCAGTTACTCGAGAGGGTTCAGTGGCTACACCTTC
CASSYSRGFSGYTF
>TRBJ2-5|TRBV7-2|TRBD2|NA
TGTGCCAGCAGCTTGAGGACTAGAGGGGAGACCCAGTACTTC
CASSLRTRGETQYF
>TRBJ2-7|TRBV5-6|TRBD1|NA
TGTGCCAGCAGCTTAGGGACAGGTTACTCCTACGAGCAGTACTTC
CASSLGTGYSYEQYF
>TRBJ1-1|TRBV18|NA|NA
TGTGCCAGCTCACCACCGGCGCGGACTGAAGCTTTCTTT
CASSPPARTEAFF
>TRBJ1-4|TRBV10-3|NA|NA
TGTGCCAGCAGTTTACGGGGCTGGGAAAAACTGTTTTTT
CASSLRGWEKLFF
>TRBJ2-2|TRBV18|NA|NA
TGTGCCAGCTCACCAGGGGTGGACACCGGGGAGCTGTTTTTT
CASSPGVDTGELFF
>TRBJ1-6|TRBV19|TRBD1|NA
TGTGCCAGTAGTATGGACAGGGGAGGTTCACCCCTCCACTTT
CASSMDRGGSPLHF
>TRBJ2-3|TRBV5-1|NA|few
TGCGCCAGCAGCTTCGACAGCACAGATACGCAGTATTTT
CASSFDSTDTQYF
>TRBJ2-7|TRBV6-6|NA|NA
TGTGCCAGCAGTTACTACCCGGAGGGCTACGAGCAGTACTTC
CASSYYPEGYEQYF
>TRBJ2-7|TRBV5-1|NA|NA
TGCGCCAGCAAGCCAACGATAGTGGGAGGAGACGAGCAGTACTTC
CASKPTIVGGDEQYF